This T cell receptor beta chain emerged from a study of liver allograft versus peripheral blood T cells. Study information: Recipients' peripheral blood supplied the T cell receptor repertoires against which those in transplanted livers were compared. Study outcomes and limitations: Repertoires found inside liver allografts reportedly differed from T cell receptor repertoires in peripheral blood.

Germline CDR1 and CDR2: SQVTM and ANQGSEA. The CDR3 covers 14 residues. Trimming took 4 bases from V and 11 from J, leaving 21 bases between them. Relative to its sample, this clonotype is large (0.1 to 1%). Its antigen is currently unknown. Each CDR3 protein is one row after TCRdb ran MiXCR on the reads. The table includes 2,000 to 2,500 distinct CDR3 sequences, roughly 15% detected once. The sequence derives from a human patient who had a liver transplant. Some T cells may have originated in the graft donor. The chain recombines TRBV29-1 with TRBJ1-5; D uncertain. This chain's CDR3 is CSVGIPPNGQAQHF. The CDR3 DNA is TGCAGCGTTGGCATACCGCCAAATGGCCAGGCCCAGCATTTT.